The TCR beta chain described here comes from a study of PD-1 blockade in classical Hodgkin lymphoma. Germline-derived CDR1 and CDR2 are LNHDA and SQIVND (reference sequence). V lost 6 bases and J 6 bases, leaving 14 bases between the germline ends. This CDR3 contains 13 residues. Remarks on this clone: The antigen is undetermined.

Study-level findings and limits: The authors have not defined what causes the repertoire differences, possibly disease activity or prior therapy. When set against healthy donors, newly diagnosed patients were reported to show lower baseline TCR diversity.

The time point is: cycle 4 day 1 (C4D1), after 6 weeks of nivolumab. Brentuximab vedotin exposure varied, and every patient relapsed after autologous stem cell transplantation. Repertoires were generated with immunoSEQ multiplex PCR, while TCRdb's copy carries only in-frame clones and drops some. Of 31,000 or so clones listed, 65% to 80% are singletons. This sequence originates from a human donor with classical Hodgkin lymphoma. The sequencing used peripheral blood mononuclear cells (PBMCs), collected before the fourth cycle of nivolumab. This chain connects TRBV19 to TRBJ2-5; D perhaps matches TRBD1 (6 bases). The CDR3 coding sequence is TGTGCCAGTAGAATGACAGGTTCGCAGACCCAGTACTTC. It is translated as CASRMTGSQTQYF.